This passage covers 26 T cell receptor beta chains from one sample sequenced in a study of blood T cell repertoires in COVID-19. The data were produced by immunoSEQ multiplex PCR, yet TCRdb's version contains in-frame clones alone and is incomplete. Of over 200,000 clones in the sample, 84% were seen once. Sequencing was performed on PBMCs or T cells enriched from blood (not recorded which). The receptors come from a man in his sixties who had recovered from COVID-19.

Turning to this clone: The same CDR3 arises from other DNA sequences in this sample as well. This chain connects TRBV12-5 to TRBJ1-3; no definite D call. The CDR3 is 13 residues long. Trimming shortened V by 6 bases and J by 0 bases, and 6 bases separated the two germline ends. The germline gives CDR1 LGHNT, CDR2 FRNRAP. DNA of the CDR3: TGTGCTAGTGGGCTGAGCTCTGGAAACACCATATATTTT. It specifies CASGLSSGNTIYF.

The chain couples TRBV3-1 (or the pseudogene TRBV3-2) to TRBJ2-2; tentatively, D is TRBD1 (6 bases). Germline V CDR1 and CDR2: LGHDT, YNNKEL (reference sequence). V lost 8 bases and J 6 bases, leaving 10 bases between the germline ends. The CDR3 length is 12 residues. CDR3 loop: CASGTNAGELFF. The DNA of the CDR3 is TGTGCCAGCGGGACAAATGCCGGGGAGCTGTTTTTT.

The rearrangement joins TRBV5-1 to TRBJ2-3, with 7 bases lining up with TRBD1. Trimming took 4 bases from V and 0 from J; bases not matched to a gene: 5. There are 15 residues in the CDR3. Germline CDR1 SGHRS, CDR2 YFSETQ. CDR3 amino acids: CASSDPQGSTDTQYF. The CDR3 nucleotides are TGCGCCAGCAGCGACCCACAGGGGAGCACAGATACGCAGTATTTT.

The chain employs TRBV4-1 and TRBJ2-3; a weak D match, TRBD1 (6 bases). This CDR3 is 13 amino acids long. V was shortened by 0 bases and J by 8 bases, with 9 bases between the two germline ends. CDR1 is MGHRA, CDR2 YSYEKL, per germline. CDR3 nucleotides: TGCGCCAGCAGCCAAGACTCCAGGGGTACGCAGTATTTT. Encoded protein: CASSQDSRGTQYF.

The rearrangement uses TRBV6-1 and TRBJ1-6; 7 nucleotides align to TRBD1. J gave up 9 bases and V 2 bases, and 10 bases lay outside the gene matches. The CDR3 has 16 residues. Germline V gene data show CDR1 as MNHNS and CDR2 as SASEGT. The CDR3 DNA follows: TGTGCCAGCAGTGAATTTTCCAGGGGGATTGGTTCACCCCTCCACTTT. Its protein product is CASSEFSRGIGSPLHF.

The V and J genes are TRBV7-8 and TRBJ1-2; TRBD1 aligns across 8 bases. The CDR3 is 14 residues long. The V segment lost 3 bases and the J segment 6 bases; nucleotides outside the gene matches: 6. In germline, CDR1 is SGHVS, CDR2 FQNEAQ. Here the CDR3 reads CASSFFQQGDGYTF. The CDR3 DNA is TGTGCCAGCAGCTTCTTTCAACAGGGGGATGGCTACACCTTC.

This rearrangement joins TRBV13 to TRBJ2-3; 10 bases line up with TRBD2. Germline V gives CDR1 PRHDT, CDR2 FYEKMQ (reference sequence). V lost 0 bases to trimming and J lost 0 bases; unmatched junction nucleotides: 6. The CDR3 totals 18 residues. CDR3: CASSLGLGLAASTDTQYF. In DNA form, the CDR3 reads TGTGCCAGCAGCTTAGGCCTTGGACTAGCGGCTAGCACAGATACGCAGTATTTT.

The CDR3 protein is CASSLGQVPGTQYF. CDR3 bases: TGTGCCAGCAGTTTGGGACAGGTCCCGGGTACGCAGTATTTT. This chain joins TRBV27 and TRBJ2-3; 8 nucleotides agree with TRBD1. With 3 bases clipped from V and 8 bases from J, the junction kept 7 bases outside the gene matches. Germline V gives CDR1 MNHEY, CDR2 SMNVEV (reference sequence). The CDR3 length is 14 residues.

At least ten counts were recorded for this clone. The chain links TRBV5-4 to TRBJ2-1, with D possibly TRBD2 on 5 matching bases. The CDR3 has 15 amino acids. V lost 4 bases and J 0 bases, leaving 11 bases between the germline ends. Per germline, CDR1 SGHNT and CDR2 YYREEE (reference sequence). CDR3 DNA: TGTGCCAGCAGCCGGGCCGGGATCTCCTACAATGAGCAGTTCTTC. Protein product: CASSRAGISYNEQFF.

This chain uses TRBV3-1 (or the pseudogene TRBV3-2) with TRBJ2-7, with TRBD2 matching over 12 bases. CDR1 is LGHDT and CDR2 is YNNKEL in the germline V gene (reference sequence). V dropped 5 bases and J dropped 6; count of bases not matched to a gene: 5. The length of the CDR3 is 14 residues. Here the CDR3 DNA reads TGTGCCAGCAGCTTATGGACTAGCGGGGTCGAGCAGTACTTC. It encodes CASSLWTSGVEQYF.

This clone has just one count. The chain has TRBV4-3 and TRBJ2-3; D not resolved. This CDR3 is 14 amino acids long. The germline V gene encodes CDR1 LGHNA and CDR2 YSLEER. Between the trimmed V and J ends, which lost 1 base and 0 bases, there was a span of 5 bases. The CDR3 sequence: CASSQGGSTDTQYF. CDR3 in DNA: TGCGCCAGCAGCCAAGGAGGTAGCACAGATACGCAGTATTTT.

This chain uses TRBV7-2 with TRBJ1-2; perhaps TRBD1 as D (6 bases). V shed 2 bases and J shed 1 base, with 14 bases lying between them. Germline CDR1 SGHTA, CDR2 FQGNSA. The CDR3 length is 16 residues. Written as DNA, the CDR3 is TGTGCCAGCAGCTTATTTGCCCCGGACAGTAACTATGGCTACACCTTC. Its translation: CASSLFAPDSNYGYTF.

V usage is TRBV6-5 and J usage is TRBJ2-1; D might be TRBD2 (5 bases). V lost 2 bases to trimming and J lost 2 bases, with 10 bases between them. The germline gives CDR1 MNHEY, CDR2 SVGAGI. The CDR3 loop spans 15 amino acids. The DNA for the CDR3 is TGTGCCAGCAGTTACCGGGATTCTCCCTACAATGAGCAGTTCTTC. It encodes CASSYRDSPYNEQFF.

The rearrangement links TRBV15 to TRBJ1-5, with D tentatively TRBD1 (5 bases). Trimming removed 7 bases at V and 4 bases at J, with 17 bases between. Germline CDR1 LNHNV, CDR2 YYDKDF (reference sequence). This CDR3 has 15 residues. DNA of the CDR3: TGTGCCACCACTGATCAGGGTTTAGTGAATCAGCCCCAGCATTTT. This translates into CATTDQGLVNQPQHF.

The chain combines TRBV18 with TRBJ1-6; TRBD1 matches at 8 bases. Germline-derived CDR1 and CDR2 are KGHSH and LQKENI. V dropped 2 bases and J dropped 10; count of bases not matched to a gene: 7. The CDR3 consists of 15 residues. CDR3 DNA sequence: TGTGCCAGCTCACCAGATGACGGACAGGGCTCACCCCTCCACTTT. The encoded protein is CASSPDDGQGSPLHF.

This clone appeared a few times. The V gene is TRBV11-3, the J gene TRBJ2-2, with D uncertain. The CDR3 runs 14 residues. V lost 2 bases and J lost 1, with 5 bases in between. CDR1 and CDR2 (germline): SGHNT, YENEEA. CDR3 protein: CASSLNRNTGELFF. The CDR3 nucleotides read TGTGCCAGCAGCTTAAACAGGAACACCGGGGAGCTGTTTTTT.

This clone was seen once. The chain employs TRBV21-1 and TRBJ1-4; the table's D call TRBD1 went unverified against the DNA. TRBV21-1 is termed a pseudogene. The CDR3 is 17 amino acids. CDR3: CARMQGVVGATNEKLFF. CDR3 DNA: TGTGCCCGAATGCAAGGGGTGGTAGGGGCAACTAATGAAAAACTGTTTTTT.

The chain uses TRBV13 and TRBJ1-6; possible D gene TRBD1, 5 bases. The CDR3 sequence is 14 residues long. In germline, CDR1 is PRHDT, CDR2 FYEKMQ (reference sequence). Trimming pared 2 bases from V and 7 bases from J, leaving 9 bases between. DNA of the CDR3: TGTGCCAGCAGCTTACGGCAGGGCAATTCACCCCTCCACTTT. It codes for CASSLRQGNSPLHF.

This clone appeared many times. The chain carries TRBV7-9 and TRBJ2-7; 7 positions match TRBD1. The CDR3 consists of 16 residues. The germline V gene encodes CDR1 SEHNR and CDR2 FQNEAQ (reference sequence). V shed 5 bases and J 1 base; nucleotides not matched to a gene: 11. CDR3 sequence reads: CASSPASTGPSYEQYF. For the CDR3, the DNA is TGTGCCAGCAGCCCCGCATCGACAGGGCCATCCTACGAGCAGTACTTC.

V and J are TRBV7-9 and TRBJ2-5, with D possibly matching TRBD1 (6 bases). V was clipped by 4 bases and J by 0 bases, with 12 bases between them. There are 15 residues in the CDR3. Per germline, CDR1 SEHNR and CDR2 FQNEAQ (reference sequence). The CDR3 nucleotides are TGTGCCAGCAGCTACCAGGGACACCACCAAGAGACCCAGTACTTC. Residues: CASSYQGHHQETQYF. Full variable domain (missing parts from reference TRBV7-9 and TRBJ2-5): DTGVSQNPRHKITKRGQNVTFRCDPISEHNRLYWYRQTLGQGPEFLTYFQNEAQLEKSRLLSDRFSAERPKGSFSTLEIQRTEQGDSAMYLCASSYQGHHQETQYFGPGTRLLVL.

The rearrangement links TRBV7-9 to TRBJ1-1, with 7 bases lining up with TRBD1. The junction had 6 bases not matched to a gene; V was cut back by 1 base and J by 10 bases. Per the germline V gene, CDR1 is SEHNR and CDR2 is FQNEAQ (reference sequence). The CDR3 is made up of 13 amino acids. This CDR3 reads CASSLGQGLAAFF. In DNA form, the CDR3 reads TGTGCCAGCAGCTTAGGACAGGGTTTAGCAGCTTTCTTT.

The chain has TRBV11-3 and TRBJ1-1, with D maybe TRBD1 (6 bases). CDR1 and CDR2 (germline): SGHNT, YENEEA. Trimming cost V 2 bases and J 0 bases, with 7 bases left between them. The CDR3 consists of 14 residues. This CDR3 reads CASSLNRVNTEAFF. The CDR3 region has the DNA TGTGCCAGCAGCTTAAACAGGGTGAACACTGAAGCTTTCTTT.

This clone has only one observation. CDR3 in DNA: TGTGCCAGTAGTACCGACAGGGGCGAGCAGTTCTTC. Amino acid sequence: CASSTDRGEQFF. The rearrangement joins TRBV19 to TRBJ2-1; 8 bases align to TRBD1. Germline loops: CDR1 LNHDA, CDR2 SQIVND (reference sequence). Trimming at V came to 4 bases and at J to 10 bases, leaving 3 bases not matched to a gene. The CDR3 loop spans 12 amino acids.

This chain uses TRBV6-2 or TRBV6-3 with TRBJ2-1, with TRBD2 matching over 15 bases. Unmatched junction bases numbered 10, after V lost 4 bases and J lost 0 bases. Germline CDR1 and CDR2: MNHEY and SVGEGT. This CDR3 is 20 amino acids long. The CDR3 DNA follows: TGTGCCAGCAGTTTTCACGCTGGGACTAGCGGGGGGAGCTCCTACAATGAGCAGTTCTTC. Protein sequence: CASSFHAGTSGGSSYNEQFF.

The CDR3 here is CASSLSLQGVFPLHF. The CDR3 DNA is TGTGCCAGCAGTTTATCCTTACAGGGGGTATTTCCCCTCCACTTT. The gene calls are TRBV27 and TRBJ1-6; 8 bases align to TRBD1. Germline trimming cut 0 bases from V and 13 bases from J; bases unmatched to any gene: 8. This CDR3 contains 15 residues. CDR1 and CDR2 from the germline V gene are MNHEY and SMNVEV (reference sequence).

This chain uses TRBV10-2 with TRBJ1-2; D is perhaps TRBD1 (6 bases). This CDR3 is 13 amino acids long. V was clipped by 3 bases and J by 5 bases, with 10 bases between them. Per the germline V gene, CDR1 is WSHSY and CDR2 is SAAADI. The CDR3 is CASSDRGEYGYTF. In DNA form, the CDR3 reads TGCGCCAGCAGTGACAGGGGCGAGTATGGCTACACCTTC.